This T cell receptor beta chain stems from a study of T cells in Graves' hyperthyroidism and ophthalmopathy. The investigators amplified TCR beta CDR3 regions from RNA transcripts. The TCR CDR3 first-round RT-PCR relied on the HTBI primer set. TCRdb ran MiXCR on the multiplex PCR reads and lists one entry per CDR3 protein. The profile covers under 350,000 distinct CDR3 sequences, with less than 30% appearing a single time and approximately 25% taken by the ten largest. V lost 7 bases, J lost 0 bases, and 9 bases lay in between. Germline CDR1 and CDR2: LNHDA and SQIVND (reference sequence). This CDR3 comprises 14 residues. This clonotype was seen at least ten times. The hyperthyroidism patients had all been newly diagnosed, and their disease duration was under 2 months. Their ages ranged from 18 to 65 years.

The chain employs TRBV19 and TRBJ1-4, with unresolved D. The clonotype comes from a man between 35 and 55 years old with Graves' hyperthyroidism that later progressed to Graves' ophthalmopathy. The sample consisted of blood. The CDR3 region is CASTTEATNEKLFF. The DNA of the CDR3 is TGTGCCAGTACCACAGAGGCAACTAATGAAAAACTGTTTTTT.